What follows are 26 T cell receptor beta chains derived from one specimen sequenced in a study of identifying expanded T cells in peripheral blood. The protocol was immunoSEQ multiplex PCR, while the TCRdb copy is restricted to in-frame clones and leaves out a portion. The table includes 85,000 to 120,000 clones, around 88% detected once. Sequencing was performed on blood. The receptors shown here come from a person aged 18 to 75 in good health.

The count of this clone is one. The J gene is TRBJ2-5, the V gene TRBV28; D gene ambiguous. The CDR3 has 11 amino acids. Trimming left V 6 bases short and J 2 bases short, with 4 bases between. The germline gives CDR1 MDHEN, CDR2 SYDVKM. The CDR3 region has the DNA TGTGCCAGCAGCCAGCAAGAGACCCAGTACTTC. Residues: CASSQQETQYF.

The gene calls are TRBV6-5 and TRBJ2-3; 7 bases agree with TRBD2. The J segment lost 0 bases and the V segment lost 0 bases, leaving 0 bases of the junction unmatched. This CDR3 contains 15 residues. Germline V gene lookup returns CDR1 MNHEY and CDR2 SVGAGI. Here the CDR3 reads CASSYSSGSTDTQYF. The DNA for the CDR3 is TGTGCCAGCAGTTACTCTAGCGGGAGCACAGATACGCAGTATTTT.

This chain links TRBV6-6 with TRBJ2-5; 16 positions match TRBD2. The CDR3 contains 16 residues. CDR1 and CDR2 (germline): MNHNY, SVGAGI (reference sequence). Trimming cost V 2 bases and J 5 bases; bases outside gene matches: 2. CDR3 in amino acids: CASSYGTSGGAETQYF. CDR3 nucleotide sequence: TGTGCCAGCAGTTACGGGACTAGCGGGGGGGCGGAGACCCAGTACTTC.

The table lists this clone with a count of one. The CDR3 coding sequence is TGCGCCAGCAGCCAACGGAGATCAACTAATGAAAAACTGTTTTTT. Translating it yields CASSQRRSTNEKLFF. The rearrangement joins TRBV4-1 to TRBJ1-4; no clear D. This CDR3 spans 15 amino acids. V lost 2 bases and J 0 bases, leaving 7 bases between the germline ends. Germline V gene data show CDR1 as MGHRA and CDR2 as YSYEKL.

This chain connects TRBV7-2 to TRBJ2-5, with 9 nucleotides matching TRBD1. Germline values: CDR1 SGHTA, CDR2 FQGNSA. The V and J ends lost 5 bases and 5 bases, in that order; junction bases with no gene match: 9. The CDR3 runs 15 residues. The CDR3 protein is CASSREGQGMETQYF. The CDR3 bases are TGTGCCAGCAGCAGAGAGGGACAGGGAATGGAGACCCAGTACTTC. The full variable domain, its missing parts supplied by reference TRBV7-2 and TRBJ2-5, is GAGVSQSPSNKVTEKGKDVELRCDPISGHTALYWYRQSLGQGLEFLIYFQGNSAPDKSGLPSDRFSAERTGGSVSTLTIQRTQQEDSAVYLCASSREGQGMETQYFGPGTRLLVL.

This rearrangement joins TRBV5-1 to TRBJ1-2, with 9 positions matching TRBD1. Germline V CDR1 and CDR2: SGHRS, YFSETQ. This CDR3 has 15 residues. V dropped 0 bases and J dropped 0; count of bases not matched to a gene: 0. In nucleotides, the CDR3 is TGCGCCAGCAGCTTGGACAGGGGGCCTAACTATGGCTACACCTTC. Translation: CASSLDRGPNYGYTF.

In this sample, this clone turned up a few times. The J gene is TRBJ1-2, the V gene TRBV4-2, with 8 bases aligning to TRBD1. Looked up from germline, CDR1 is LGHNA and CDR2 is YNFKEQ. The CDR3 contains 15 residues. Germline trimming cut 4 bases from V and 1 base from J; bases unmatched to any gene: 5. CDR3 bases: TGTGCCAGCAGCCGAGGACAGGGAGGTAACTATGGCTACACCTTC. It translates to CASSRGQGGNYGYTF.

V and J are TRBV7-2 and TRBJ2-5; D may be TRBD1 or TRBD2 (5 bases each). CDR1 SGHTA and CDR2 FQGNSA come from the germline V gene. This CDR3 is 11 amino acids long. Trimming pared 4 bases from V and 13 bases from J, leaving 13 bases between. CDR3 loop: CASSSGTSRYF. Written as DNA, the CDR3 is TGTGCCAGCAGCTCTGGGACCTCCAGGTACTTC.

V and J are TRBV7-9 and TRBJ2-7; D assignment may be TRBD1 or TRBD2 (6 bases each). The germline CDR1 and CDR2 sequences are SEHNR and FQNEAQ (reference sequence). The CDR3 sequence is 19 residues long. Trimming took off 2 bases at V and 1 base at J, with 24 bases between the two ends. The CDR3 reads CASSLRRGLRVNQSYEQYF. Written as DNA, the CDR3 is TGTGCCAGCAGCTTAAGGAGGGGGTTGAGGGTAAATCAGTCCTACGAGCAGTACTTC.

This clone was observed a single time. The genes are TRBV5-1 and TRBJ1-1; D is perhaps TRBD1 (6 bases). The CDR3 consists of 14 residues. Trimming took off 3 bases at V and 4 bases at J, with 13 bases between the two ends. Germline CDR1 reads SGHRS; CDR2 reads YFSETQ. The CDR3 nucleotides are TGCGCCAGCAGCTCGTTACAGGGCTCCACTGAAGCTTTCTTT. Translating gives CASSSLQGSTEAFF.

The chain is built from TRBV25-1 and TRBJ2-7, with 7 bases lining up with TRBD1. V shed 8 bases and J 6 bases; nucleotides not matched to a gene: 7. The germline CDR1 and CDR2 sequences are MGHDK and SYGVNS. The CDR3 is made up of 12 amino acids. The CDR3 region has the DNA TGTGCCAGCCGCCGGGACAGATTCGAGCAGTACTTC. It is translated as CASRRDRFEQYF.

This sequence joins TRBV6-5 and TRBJ1-3, with D possibly TRBD1 on 5 matching bases. The CDR3 extends over 14 amino acids. Germline V gene data show CDR1 as MNHEY and CDR2 as SVGAGI. V lost 4 bases and J lost 4, with 11 bases in between. CDR3 bases: TGTGCCAGCAGTTCAGGGATGAGGGGAAACACCATATATTTT. It is translated as CASSSGMRGNTIYF.

The genes are TRBV5-4 and TRBJ1-1; unclear D gene. CDR1 and CDR2 (germline): SGHNT, YYREEE (reference sequence). The CDR3 is 15 residues long. The V and J ends lost 4 bases and 6 bases respectively, with 19 bases between them. Written as DNA, the CDR3 is TGTGCCAGCAGCGACCTCGGTGTTTTTGGGGCTGAAGCTTTCTTT. Its translation: CASSDLGVFGAEAFF.

The chain joins TRBV6-5 to TRBJ1-4, with 7 bases that match TRBD1. The ends lost 4 bases at V and 7 bases at J; junction bases unmatched: 9. Germline V CDR1 and CDR2: MNHEY, SVGAGI. The CDR3 has 15 residues. For the CDR3, the DNA is TGTGCCAGCAGTTTGGGGGGACAGACACCTGAAAAACTGTTTTTT. Protein sequence: CASSLGGQTPEKLFF.

The J gene is TRBJ2-5, the V gene TRBV9; perhaps TRBD2 as D (6 bases). Looked up from germline, CDR1 is SGDLS and CDR2 is YYNGEE. This CDR3 comprises 14 residues. The germline V and J ends were trimmed by 0 bases and 7 bases, with 13 bases remaining between them. Here the CDR3 reads CASSVDSSEVTQYF. In DNA, the CDR3 is TGTGCCAGCAGCGTAGATTCTAGCGAGGTGACCCAGTACTTC. Variable domain in full (rest from reference TRBV9 and TRBJ2-5): DSGVTQTPKHLITATGQRVTLRCSPRSGDLSVYWYQQSLDQGLQFLIQYYNGEERAKGNILERFSAQQFPDLHSELNLSSLELGDSALYFCASSVDSSEVTQYFGPGTRLLVL.

The chain has TRBV5-1 and TRBJ2-3; tentatively, D is TRBD1 (5 bases). The V gene lost 0 bases and the J gene lost 2 bases, with 10 bases spanning the gap. Germline V gene sequence: CDR1 SGHRS, CDR2 YFSETQ. This CDR3 is 15 amino acids long. The CDR3 DNA reads TGCGCCAGCAGCTTGGAACCAGGGAACACAGATACGCAGTATTTT. Amino acids: CASSLEPGNTDTQYF.

V usage is TRBV5-6 and J usage is TRBJ2-1; no clear D. V dropped 1 base and J dropped 0 bases, with 8 bases sitting between them. CDR1 is SGHDT, CDR2 YYEEEE, per germline. This CDR3 is built from 15 residues. The CDR3 is CASSLFSSSYNEQFF. The CDR3 coding sequence is TGTGCCAGCAGCTTGTTTTCATCCTCCTACAATGAGCAGTTCTTC. Complete variable domain (other parts from reference TRBV5-6 and TRBJ2-1): DAGVTQSPTHLIKTRGQQVTLRCSPKSGHDTVSWYQQALGQGPQFIFQYYEEEERQRGNFPDRFSGHQFPNYSSELNVNALLLGDSALYLCASSLFSSSYNEQFFGPGTRLTVL.

This clone appeared a few times. The V and J genes are TRBV7-2 and TRBJ1-2; tentatively, D is TRBD1 (6 bases). The CDR3 spans 13 residues. The germline V and J ends were trimmed by 2 bases and 6 bases, with 10 bases remaining between them. Germline CDR1 and CDR2: SGHTA and FQGNSA. The CDR3 nucleotides read TGTGCCAGCAGCTTAAACAGGGTAAATGGCTACACCTTC. Translating gives CASSLNRVNGYTF.

The DNA of the CDR3 is TGCGCCAGCAGCTTCCTACCGGACAGAAATGAAAAACTGTTTTTT. This codes for CASSFLPDRNEKLFF. The chain uses TRBV5-1 and TRBJ1-4, with D possibly matching TRBD1 (6 bases). Germline CDR1 SGHRS, CDR2 YFSETQ. This CDR3 is built from 15 residues. Trimming took off 2 bases at V and 5 bases at J, with 13 bases between the two ends.

The chain has TRBV19 and TRBJ1-4; unclear D gene. The V and J ends lost 8 bases and 7 bases respectively, with 14 bases between them. CDR3 length equals 13 residues. Germline assignment: CDR1 LNHDA and CDR2 SQIVND (reference sequence). CDR3 nucleotide sequence: TGTGCCAGTCGGGGAAAGGTTCGTGAAAAACTGTTTTTT. Its translation is CASRGKVREKLFF.

V and J are TRBV27 and TRBJ1-2; the D is unclear. The CDR3 runs to 13 residues. The V gene lost 5 bases and the J gene lost 6 bases, with 13 bases spanning the gap. Germline V gene data show CDR1 as MNHEY and CDR2 as SMNVEV (reference sequence). DNA of the CDR3: TGTGCCAGCAGTCCGGGTGGGTCCCATGGCTACACCTTC. Amino acid sequence: CASSPGGSHGYTF.

The chain carries TRBV27 and TRBJ2-7, with 10 bases fitting TRBD1. In germline, CDR1 is MNHEY, CDR2 SMNVEV (reference sequence). This CDR3 spans 16 amino acids. V shed 2 bases, J shed 6 bases, and the junction held 10 bases outside the gene matches. The CDR3 sequence is CASSLRPGQGFTEQYF. Written as DNA, the CDR3 is TGTGCCAGCAGTTTACGACCGGGACAGGGGTTCACCGAGCAGTACTTC.

The chain employs TRBV15 and TRBJ1-2; D gene ambiguous. The CDR3 has 12 amino acids. Germline values: CDR1 LNHNV, CDR2 YYDKDF (reference sequence). V was cut by 0 bases and J by 8 bases, with 7 bases left in between. The CDR3 coding sequence is TGTGCCACCAGCAGAGAGGGGTGGGGCTACACCTTC. Amino acids: CATSREGWGYTF.

V and J are TRBV18 and TRBJ2-7; possible D gene TRBD2, 6 bases. Germline values: CDR1 KGHSH, CDR2 LQKENI. The CDR3 is 15 residues long. V was shortened by 1 base and J by 5 bases, with 15 bases between the two germline ends. DNA of the CDR3: TGTGCCAGCTCACCACTTCGGGGAGGCTCGGACGAGCAGTACTTC. It yields the protein CASSPLRGGSDEQYF.

This chain connects TRBV19 to TRBJ1-1; D gene ambiguous. The CDR3 runs to 14 residues. The V end lost 6 bases, the J end lost 4 bases, and 15 bases lay between the germline ends. The V gene's germline CDR1 is LNHDA and CDR2 SQIVND (reference sequence). This chain's CDR3 is CASRHRHLTTEAFF. In nucleotides, the CDR3 is TGTGCCAGTAGACACAGACACCTGACCACTGAAGCTTTCTTT.

The J gene is TRBJ2-6, the V gene TRBV13; D is possibly TRBD2 (5 bases). The CDR3 runs to 16 residues. V was cut by 8 bases and J by 4 bases, with 18 bases left in between. Germline CDR1 reads PRHDT; CDR2 reads FYEKMQ (reference sequence). CDR3 loop: CASSRFIGVGANVLTF. The CDR3, as DNA: TGTGCCAGCTCGAGGTTTATCGGGGTCGGGGCCAACGTCCTGACTTTC. Variable domain in full (rest from reference TRBV13 and TRBJ2-6): AAGVIQSPRHLIKEKRETATLKCYPIPRHDTVYWYQQGPGQDPQFLISFYEKMQSDKGSIPDRFSAQQFSDYHSELNMSSLELGDSALYFCASSRFIGVGANVLTFGAGSRLTVL.